The T cell receptor (beta chain) described here comes from a study of T-cell reconstitution after alpha-beta-depleted transplantation in children. Findings and caveats of the study: At one year after transplant, newly produced T cells mostly accounted for T-cell counts and diversity. Reportedly, roughly two months post-transplant, alpha-beta T cells arose from several hundred expanded graft clones. Where some patients showed high TCRbeta diversity at day 60, it came from recipient T cells and thymic progenitors that had survived.

With regard to this clonotype: The target antigen is unknown.

TCRbeta library preparation incorporated unique molecular identifiers. TCRdb passed the PCR reads through MiXCR, listing each CDR3 protein once. The sample shows 450,000 to 550,000 distinct CDR3 sequences, about an eighth of them seen only once. V lost 6 bases, J lost 2 bases, and 22 bases lay in between. This CDR3 has 17 residues. Per the germline V gene, CDR1 is SGHTA and CDR2 is FQGNSA. The rearrangement joins TRBV7-2 to TRBJ1-2; no definite D call. The material was PBMCs, mostly from graft donor cells, obtained 180 days after TCRalphabeta/CD19-depleted stem cell transplant. This sequence originates from a female patient under 10 years old who had a stem cell transplant for aplastic anemia, so the T cells may come from the graft donor. This CDR3 is CASRFPPDGESNYGYTF. The DNA for the CDR3 is TGTGCCAGCAGATTTCCTCCGGACGGGGAGAGCAACTATGGCTACACCTTC.